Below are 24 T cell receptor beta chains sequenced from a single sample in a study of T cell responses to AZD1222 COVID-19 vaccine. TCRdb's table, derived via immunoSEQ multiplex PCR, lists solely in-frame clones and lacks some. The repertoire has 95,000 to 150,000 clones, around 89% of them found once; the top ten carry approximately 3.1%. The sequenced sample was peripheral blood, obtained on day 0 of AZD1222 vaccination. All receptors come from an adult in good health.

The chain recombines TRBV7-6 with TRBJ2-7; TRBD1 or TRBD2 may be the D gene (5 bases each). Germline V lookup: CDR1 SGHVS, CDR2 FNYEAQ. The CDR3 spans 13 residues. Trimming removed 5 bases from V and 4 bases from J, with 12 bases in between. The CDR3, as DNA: TGTGCCAGCAGCGCCGGGACCCGATACGAGCAGTACTTC. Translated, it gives CASSAGTRYEQYF.

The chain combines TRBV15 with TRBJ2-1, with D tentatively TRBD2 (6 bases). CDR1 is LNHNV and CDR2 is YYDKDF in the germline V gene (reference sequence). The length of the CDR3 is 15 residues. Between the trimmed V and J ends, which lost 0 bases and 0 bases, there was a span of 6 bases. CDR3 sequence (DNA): TGTGCCACCAGCAGAGAGGGACTCTCCTACAATGAGCAGTTCTTC. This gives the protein CATSREGLSYNEQFF.

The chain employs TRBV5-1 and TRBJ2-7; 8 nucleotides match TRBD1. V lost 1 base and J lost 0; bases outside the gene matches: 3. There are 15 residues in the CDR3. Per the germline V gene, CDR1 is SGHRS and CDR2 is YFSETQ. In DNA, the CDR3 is TGCGCCAGCAGCTTGTGGCAGGGGGCCTCCTACGAGCAGTACTTC. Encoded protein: CASSLWQGASYEQYF.

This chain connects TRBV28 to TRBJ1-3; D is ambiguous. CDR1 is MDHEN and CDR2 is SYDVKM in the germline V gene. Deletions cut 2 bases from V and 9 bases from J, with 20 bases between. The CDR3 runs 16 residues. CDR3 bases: TGTGCCAGCAGTTTAGGAAGGACCCCCTCGAGGAGCACCATATATTTT. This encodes CASSLGRTPSRSTIYF.

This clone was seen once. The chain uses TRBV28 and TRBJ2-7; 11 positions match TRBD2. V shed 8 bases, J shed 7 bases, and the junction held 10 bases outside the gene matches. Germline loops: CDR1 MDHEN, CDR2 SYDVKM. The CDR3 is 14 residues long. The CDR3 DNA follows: TGTGCCAGCGCCTTAGCGGGAGGGCCAGGGGAGCAGTACTTC. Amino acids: CASALAGGPGEQYF.

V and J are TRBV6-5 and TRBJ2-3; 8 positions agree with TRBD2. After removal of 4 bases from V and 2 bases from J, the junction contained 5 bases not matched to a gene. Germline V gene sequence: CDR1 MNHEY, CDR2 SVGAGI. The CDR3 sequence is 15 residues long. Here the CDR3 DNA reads TGTGCCAGCAGTTCCAGGCGGGGGGCCACAGATACGCAGTATTTT. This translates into CASSSRRGATDTQYF.

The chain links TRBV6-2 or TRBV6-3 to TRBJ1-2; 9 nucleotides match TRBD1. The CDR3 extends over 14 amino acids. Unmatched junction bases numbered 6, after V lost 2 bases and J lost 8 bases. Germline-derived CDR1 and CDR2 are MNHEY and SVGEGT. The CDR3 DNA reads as TGTGCCAGCAGTTACGGGACAGGGTTTCAAGGCTACACCTTC. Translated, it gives CASSYGTGFQGYTF.

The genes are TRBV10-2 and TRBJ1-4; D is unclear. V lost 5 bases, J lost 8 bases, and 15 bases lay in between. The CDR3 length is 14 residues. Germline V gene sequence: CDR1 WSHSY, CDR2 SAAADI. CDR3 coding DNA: TGCGCCAGCAGTATGGGCAGGATGGGCGAAAAACTGTTTTTT. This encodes CASSMGRMGEKLFF.

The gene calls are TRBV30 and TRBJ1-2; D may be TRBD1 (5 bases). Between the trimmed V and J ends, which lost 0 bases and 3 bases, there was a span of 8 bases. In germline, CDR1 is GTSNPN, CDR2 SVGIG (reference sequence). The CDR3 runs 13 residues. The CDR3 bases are TGTGCCTGGAGTGTAACCAGGGACTATGGCTACACCTTC. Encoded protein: CAWSVTRDYGYTF.

CDR3 protein: CASSFTGTTYEQYF. The CDR3 DNA reads as TGCGCCAGCAGCTTTACCGGGACCACATACGAGCAGTACTTC. The chain combines TRBV4-3 with TRBJ2-7; the D call may be TRBD1 or TRBD2 (5 bases each). The CDR3 is made up of 14 amino acids. Germline values: CDR1 LGHNA, CDR2 YSLEER. Between the trimmed V and J ends, which lost 5 bases and 4 bases, there was a span of 15 bases.

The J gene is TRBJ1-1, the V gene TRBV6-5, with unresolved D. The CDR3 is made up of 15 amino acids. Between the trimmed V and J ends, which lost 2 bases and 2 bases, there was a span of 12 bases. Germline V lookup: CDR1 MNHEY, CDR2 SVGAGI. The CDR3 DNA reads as TGTGCCAGCAGTTACAGTACGGCAGGAAACACTGAAGCTTTCTTT. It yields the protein CASSYSTAGNTEAFF.

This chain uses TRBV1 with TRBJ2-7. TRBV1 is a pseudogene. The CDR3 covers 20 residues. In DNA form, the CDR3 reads TGCACCAGCAGCCCCCCCCCGGGGCAGAGACTCCATACTCTACCCTACGAGCAGTACTTC. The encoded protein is CTSSPPPGQRLHTLPYEQYF.

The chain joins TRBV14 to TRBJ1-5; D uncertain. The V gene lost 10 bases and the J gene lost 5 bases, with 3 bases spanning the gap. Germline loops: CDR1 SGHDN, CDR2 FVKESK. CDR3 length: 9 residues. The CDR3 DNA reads TGTGCCACTTATCAGCCCCAGCATTTT. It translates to CATYQPQHF.

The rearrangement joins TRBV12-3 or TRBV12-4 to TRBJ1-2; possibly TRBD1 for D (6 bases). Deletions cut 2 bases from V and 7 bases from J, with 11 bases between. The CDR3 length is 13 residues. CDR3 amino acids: CASSLLEGGGYTF. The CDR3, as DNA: TGTGCCAGCAGTTTACTGGAGGGGGGTGGCTACACCTTC.

The CDR3 DNA is TGTGCCATCAGTGGAGGGGACCGGGACAGGGGCGGTTCACCCCTCCACTTT. Its protein product is CAISGGDRDRGGSPLHF. The gene calls are TRBV10-3 and TRBJ1-6; TRBD1 matches at 10 bases. CDR3 length equals 17 residues. Per germline, CDR1 ENHRY and CDR2 SYGVKD. J lost 9 bases, V lost 4 bases, and 12 bases had no gene match.

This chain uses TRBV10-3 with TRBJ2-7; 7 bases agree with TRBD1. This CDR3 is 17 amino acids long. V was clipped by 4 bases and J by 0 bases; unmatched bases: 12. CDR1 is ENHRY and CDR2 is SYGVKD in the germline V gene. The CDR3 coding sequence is TGTGCCATCAGTGTGGGGTCAGCGACAGGGTCCTCCTACGAGCAGTACTTC. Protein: CAISVGSATGSSYEQYF.

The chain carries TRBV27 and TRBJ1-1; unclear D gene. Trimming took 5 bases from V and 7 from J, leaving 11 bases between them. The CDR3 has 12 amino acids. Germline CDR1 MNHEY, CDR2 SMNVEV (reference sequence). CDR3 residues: CASSGGIYEAFF. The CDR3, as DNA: TGTGCCAGCAGTGGCGGGATTTATGAAGCTTTCTTT.

DNA for the CDR3: TGTGCCAGTAGTATTCTGGACTCGAACACCGGGGAGCTGTTTTTT. Protein: CASSILDSNTGELFF. The genes are TRBV19 and TRBJ2-2, with D maybe TRBD2 (5 bases). CDR1 LNHDA and CDR2 SQIVND come from the germline V gene (reference sequence). Trimming shortened V by 3 bases and J by 0 bases, and 8 bases separated the two germline ends. CDR3 length: 15 amino acids.

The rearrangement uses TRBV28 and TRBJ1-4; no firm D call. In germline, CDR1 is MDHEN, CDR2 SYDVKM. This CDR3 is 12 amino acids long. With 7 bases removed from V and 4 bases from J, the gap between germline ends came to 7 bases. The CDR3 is CASMGFNEKLFF. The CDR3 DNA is TGTGCCAGCATGGGTTTTAATGAAAAACTGTTTTTT.

The CDR3 loop reads CASSLEEGFRQPQHF. CDR3 coding DNA: TGTGCCAGCAGCTTAGAGGAGGGGTTTCGTCAGCCCCAGCATTTT. The V gene is TRBV7-6, the J gene TRBJ1-5; weak D call: TRBD1 (5 bases). The length of the CDR3 is 15 residues. Germline V CDR1 and CDR2: SGHVS, FNYEAQ. Trimming removed 1 base from V and 6 bases from J, with 13 bases in between.

For the CDR3, the DNA is TGCAGTGCTAGTACAGGGGCAGATACGCAGTATTTT. It is translated as CSASTGADTQYF. The chain combines TRBV20-1 with TRBJ2-3; TRBD1 aligns across 7 bases. CDR1 is DFQATT, CDR2 SNEGSKA, per germline (reference sequence). The ends lost 3 bases at V and 4 bases at J; junction bases unmatched: 1. The CDR3 runs 12 residues.

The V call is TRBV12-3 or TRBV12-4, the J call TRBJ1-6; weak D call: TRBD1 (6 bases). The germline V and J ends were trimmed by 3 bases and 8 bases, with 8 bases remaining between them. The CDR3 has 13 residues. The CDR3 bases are TGTGCCAGCAGTTTTCGGACAGATTCACCCCTCCACTTT. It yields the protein CASSFRTDSPLHF.

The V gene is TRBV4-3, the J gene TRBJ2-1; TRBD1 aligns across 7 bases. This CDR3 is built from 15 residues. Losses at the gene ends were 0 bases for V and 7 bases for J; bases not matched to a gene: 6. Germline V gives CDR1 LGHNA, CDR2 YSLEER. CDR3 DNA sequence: TGCGCCAGCAGCCAAGAGATCAGCAGGGGGAATGAGCAGTTCTTC. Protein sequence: CASSQEISRGNEQFF.

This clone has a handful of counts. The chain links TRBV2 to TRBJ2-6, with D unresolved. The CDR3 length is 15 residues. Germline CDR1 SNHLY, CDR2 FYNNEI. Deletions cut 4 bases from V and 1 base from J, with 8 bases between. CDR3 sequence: CASSGLGSGANVLTF. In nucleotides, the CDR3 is TGTGCCAGCAGTGGGTTGGGTTCTGGGGCCAACGTCCTGACTTTC.